What follows are 16 T cell receptor beta chains derived from one specimen sequenced in a study of blood T cell repertoires in COVID-19. This table comes from immunoSEQ multiplex PCR, and its TCRdb copy is limited to in-frame clones, with some not included. The table has around 130,000 clones, about nine tenths seen once; the top ten hold about 4.5%. Sequenced material: peripheral blood. These receptor sequences come from a man in his fifties or sixties with COVID-19, enrolled during active disease.

V gene TRBV18 combines with J gene TRBJ2-3, with 9 bases aligning to TRBD2. V was clipped by 3 bases and J by 5 bases; unmatched bases: 12. Germline V gene data show CDR1 as KGHSH and CDR2 as LQKENI. The CDR3 is 17 residues long. The CDR3 DNA follows: TGTGCCAGCTCACCGACCATTTCCGGGACTAGCCTAGATACGCAGTATTTT. Translation: CASSPTISGTSLDTQYF.

This clone has only one observation. The chain is built from TRBV25-1 and TRBJ1-4; possible D gene TRBD1, 6 bases. The CDR3 consists of 16 residues. CDR1 and CDR2 (germline): MGHDK, SYGVNS. Trimming removed 0 bases at V and 5 bases at J, with 13 bases between. The CDR3 protein is CASSEYKAGANEKLFF. The CDR3 DNA is TGTGCCAGCAGTGAATATAAGGCAGGGGCAAATGAAAAACTGTTTTTT.

The rearrangement uses TRBV30 and TRBJ2-3; TRBD2 matches 7 bases. After removal of 1 base from V and 0 bases from J, the junction contained 4 bases not matched to a gene. Germline V gene lookup returns CDR1 GTSNPN and CDR2 SVGIG (reference sequence). There are 15 residues in the CDR3. The chain's CDR3 is CAWSGDYPSTDTQYF. CDR3 nucleotide sequence: TGTGCCTGGAGTGGGGACTATCCTAGCACAGATACGCAGTATTTT.

The V call is TRBV4-3, the J call TRBJ2-2; TRBD2 agrees at 10 bases. This CDR3 has 18 amino acids. V lost 0 bases to trimming and J lost 4 bases; unmatched junction nucleotides: 8. Germline V CDR1 and CDR2: LGHNA, YSLEER. The CDR3 is CASSQDLVGTSATGELFF. The CDR3 region has the DNA TGCGCCAGCAGCCAAGATCTGGTTGGGACTAGCGCCACCGGGGAGCTGTTTTTT.

The rearrangement uses TRBV9 and TRBJ2-3; no firm D call. There are 16 residues in the CDR3. V gave up 2 bases and J gave up 1 base, with 14 bases separating them. Germline V gene sequence: CDR1 SGDLS, CDR2 YYNGEE. CDR3 loop: CASSVAAAERTDTQYF. CDR3 DNA: TGTGCCAGCAGCGTTGCCGCTGCGGAGCGCACAGATACGCAGTATTTT.

The V call is TRBV7-8, the J call TRBJ1-5, with 7 nucleotides matching TRBD1. Germline V gene data show CDR1 as SGHVS and CDR2 as FQNEAQ. The CDR3 runs 13 residues. V lost 4 bases and J lost 5; bases outside the gene matches: 2. The CDR3 region is CASSSRGYQPQHF. The CDR3 DNA reads TGTGCCAGCAGCTCCAGGGGGTATCAGCCCCAGCATTTT.

The chain links TRBV6-2 or TRBV6-3 to TRBJ2-1; D may be TRBD1 (5 bases). The CDR3 contains 17 residues. Germline-derived CDR1 and CDR2 are MNHEY and SVGEGT. Trimming cost V 1 base and J 3 bases, with 16 bases left between them. Here the CDR3 reads CASSYLPGSLNYNEQFF. The CDR3 DNA is TGTGCCAGCAGTTACTTACCAGGGTCCCTTAACTACAATGAGCAGTTCTTC.

The chain uses TRBV6-2 or TRBV6-3 and TRBJ2-1; the match to TRBD2 covers 14 bases. The germline gives CDR1 MNHEY, CDR2 SVGEGT. V shed 2 bases and J 8 bases; nucleotides not matched to a gene: 17. This CDR3 contains 20 residues. CDR3 nucleotide sequence: TGTGCCAGCAGTTACCCGTCCGGGACTAGCGGGAGAATGTCTTTCGATGAGCAGTTCTTC. Its protein is CASSYPSGTSGRMSFDEQFF.

This chain joins TRBV3-1 (or the pseudogene TRBV3-2) and TRBJ1-1; tentative D call: TRBD1 (5 bases). V was clipped by 4 bases and J by 9 bases, with 18 bases between them. Germline CDR1 is LGHDT and CDR2 is YNNKEL (reference sequence). The CDR3 consists of 14 residues. The CDR3 sequence is CASSRRQTALQAFF. CDR3 coding DNA: TGTGCCAGCAGCCGAAGACAGACCGCTCTTCAAGCTTTCTTT.

This chain joins TRBV2 and TRBJ2-3; D may be TRBD1 (5 bases). Per the germline V gene, CDR1 is SNHLY and CDR2 is FYNNEI. Trimming shortened V by 8 bases and J by 0 bases, and 12 bases separated the two germline ends. The CDR3 is made up of 14 amino acids. In DNA form, the CDR3 reads TGTGCCAGCGTGCCAGGGTCTAGCACAGATACGCAGTATTTT. Protein: CASVPGSSTDTQYF.

The chain employs TRBV3-1 (or the pseudogene TRBV3-2) and TRBJ2-1; the D gene is possibly TRBD2 (6 bases). Germline V CDR1 and CDR2: LGHDT, YNNKEL (reference sequence). Between the trimmed V and J ends, which lost 2 bases and 0 bases, there was a span of 14 bases. CDR3 length equals 17 residues. The CDR3 here is CASSQMLLASSYNEQFF. CDR3 in DNA: TGTGCCAGCAGCCAAATGTTACTAGCAAGCTCCTACAATGAGCAGTTCTTC.

The V gene is TRBV7-3, the J gene TRBJ1-1, with 8 bases that match TRBD1. Germline V CDR1 and CDR2: SGHTA, FQGTGA. Trimming cost V 5 bases and J 1 base; bases outside gene matches: 12. The CDR3 totals 17 residues. The CDR3 loop is CASSPGPHRGENTEAFF. The CDR3 DNA is TGTGCCAGCAGCCCGGGGCCCCACAGGGGGGAGAACACTGAAGCTTTCTTT.

V and J are TRBV4-1 and TRBJ1-4; 7 bases line up with TRBD1. The trim removed 5 bases at V and 3 bases at J, leaving 6 bases unmatched. CDR1 and CDR2 (germline): MGHRA, YSYEKL. The CDR3 totals 15 residues. CDR3 nucleotide sequence: TGCGCCAGCAGCTCCCCCGGGACAGCTAATGAAAAACTGTTTTTT. This sequence encodes CASSSPGTANEKLFF.

V and J are TRBV10-3 and TRBJ1-4; no clear D. The CDR3 covers 15 residues. Per germline, CDR1 ENHRY and CDR2 SYGVKD. Trimming removed 0 bases from V and 7 bases from J, with 12 bases in between. The CDR3 sequence: CAISESTPSGEKLFF. The DNA for the CDR3 is TGTGCCATCAGTGAGTCGACCCCCTCAGGTGAAAAACTGTTTTTT.

The chain carries TRBV27 and TRBJ1-1, with 10 bases that match TRBD1. CDR3 length: 14 residues. Germline V gene lookup returns CDR1 MNHEY and CDR2 SMNVEV (reference sequence). V dropped 4 bases and J dropped 4; count of bases not matched to a gene: 3. DNA for the CDR3: TGTGCCAGCAGTTGGGACAGGGGAGGCACTGAAGCTTTCTTT. Translating it yields CASSWDRGGTEAFF.

The chain employs TRBV7-9 and TRBJ1-5; 9 bases agree with TRBD1. CDR3 length equals 15 residues. V lost 2 bases, J lost 4 bases, and 3 bases stayed unmatched. The germline V gene encodes CDR1 SEHNR and CDR2 FQNEAQ (reference sequence). CDR3 loop: CASSLTGTGNQPQHF. The CDR3 nucleotides are TGTGCCAGCAGCTTAACCGGGACAGGGAATCAGCCCCAGCATTTT.